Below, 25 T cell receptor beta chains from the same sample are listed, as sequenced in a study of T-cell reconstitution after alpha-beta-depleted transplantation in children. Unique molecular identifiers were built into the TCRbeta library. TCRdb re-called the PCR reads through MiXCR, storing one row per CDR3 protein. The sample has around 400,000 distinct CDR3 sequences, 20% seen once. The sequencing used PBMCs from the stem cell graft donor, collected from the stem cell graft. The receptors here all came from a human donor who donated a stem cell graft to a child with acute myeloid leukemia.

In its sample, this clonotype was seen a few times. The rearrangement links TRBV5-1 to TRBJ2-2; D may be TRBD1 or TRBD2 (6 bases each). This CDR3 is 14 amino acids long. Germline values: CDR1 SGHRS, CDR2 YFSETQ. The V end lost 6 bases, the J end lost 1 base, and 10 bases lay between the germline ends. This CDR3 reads CASNAGQNTGELFF. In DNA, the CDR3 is TGCGCCAGCAACGCGGGACAGAACACCGGGGAGCTGTTTTTT.

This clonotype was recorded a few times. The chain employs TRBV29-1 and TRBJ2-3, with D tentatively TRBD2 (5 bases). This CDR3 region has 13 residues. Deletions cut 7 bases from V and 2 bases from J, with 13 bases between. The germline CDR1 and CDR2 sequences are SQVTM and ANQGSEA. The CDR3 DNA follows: TGCAGCGCCTCCGGGATAATCACAGATACGCAGTATTTT. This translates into CSASGIITDTQYF.

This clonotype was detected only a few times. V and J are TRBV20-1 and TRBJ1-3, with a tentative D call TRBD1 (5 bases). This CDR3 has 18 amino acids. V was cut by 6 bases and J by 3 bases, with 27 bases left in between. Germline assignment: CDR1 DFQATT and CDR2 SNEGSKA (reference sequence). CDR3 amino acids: CSARDRGNLGNFGNTIYF. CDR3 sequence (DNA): TGCAGTGCCAGGGACCGTGGAAACCTTGGGAATTTTGGAAACACCATATATTTT.

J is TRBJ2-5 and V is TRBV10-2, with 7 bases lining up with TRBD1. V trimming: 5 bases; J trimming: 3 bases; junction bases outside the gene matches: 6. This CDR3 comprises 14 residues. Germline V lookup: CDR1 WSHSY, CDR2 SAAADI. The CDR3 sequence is CASSSGTVKETQYF. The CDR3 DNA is TGCGCCAGCAGTTCCGGGACAGTTAAAGAGACCCAGTACTTC.

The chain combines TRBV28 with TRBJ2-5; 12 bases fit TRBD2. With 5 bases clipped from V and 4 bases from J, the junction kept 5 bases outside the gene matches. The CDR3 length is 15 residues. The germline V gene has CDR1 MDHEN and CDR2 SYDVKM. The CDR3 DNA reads TGTGCCAGCAGTCTTCCGGGACTAGCGGGAGAGACCCAGTACTTC. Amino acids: CASSLPGLAGETQYF. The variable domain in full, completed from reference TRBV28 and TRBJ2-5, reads DVKVTQSSRYLVKRTGEKVFLECVQDMDHENMFWYRQDPGLGLRLIYFSYDVKMKEKGDIPEGYSVSREKKERFSLILESASTNQTSMYLCASSLPGLAGETQYFGPGTRLLVL.

The CDR3 loop is CASSFKGGSEAFF. CDR3 DNA sequence: TGTGCCAGCAGTTTCAAAGGAGGGTCTGAAGCTTTCTTT. The J gene is TRBJ1-1, the V gene TRBV27; D unclear. CDR1 and CDR2 (germline): MNHEY, SMNVEV (reference sequence). The V end was cut by 3 bases, the J end by 6 bases, with 11 bases between. This CDR3 comprises 13 residues.

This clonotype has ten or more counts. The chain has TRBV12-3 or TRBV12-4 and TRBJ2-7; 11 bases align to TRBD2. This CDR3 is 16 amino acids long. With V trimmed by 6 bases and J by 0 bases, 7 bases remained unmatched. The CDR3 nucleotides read TGTGCCAGCAGCCGCACTAGCGGGAGTTCCTCCTACGAGCAGTACTTC. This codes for CASSRTSGSSSYEQYF.

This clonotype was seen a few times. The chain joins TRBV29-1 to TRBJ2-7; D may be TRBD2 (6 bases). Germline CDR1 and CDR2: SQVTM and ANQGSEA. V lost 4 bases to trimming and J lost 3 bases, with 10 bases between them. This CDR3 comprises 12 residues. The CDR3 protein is CSVGGIFYEQYF. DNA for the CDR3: TGCAGCGTTGGCGGGATCTTCTACGAGCAGTACTTC.

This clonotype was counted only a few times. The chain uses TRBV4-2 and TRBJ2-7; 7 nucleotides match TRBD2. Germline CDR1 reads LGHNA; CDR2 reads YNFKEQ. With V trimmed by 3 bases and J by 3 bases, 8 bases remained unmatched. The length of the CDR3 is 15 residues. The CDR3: CASSQGGGQVYEQYF. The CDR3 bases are TGTGCCAGCAGCCAGGGGGGAGGGCAGGTCTACGAGCAGTACTTC.

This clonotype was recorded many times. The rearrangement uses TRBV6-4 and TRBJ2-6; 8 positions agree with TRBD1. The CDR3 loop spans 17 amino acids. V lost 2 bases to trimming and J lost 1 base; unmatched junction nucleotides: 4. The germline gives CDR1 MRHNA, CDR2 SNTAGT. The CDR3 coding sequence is TGTGCCAGCAGTGACGGGACAGGCGGGTCTGGGGCCAACGTCCTGACTTTC. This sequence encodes CASSDGTGGSGANVLTF.

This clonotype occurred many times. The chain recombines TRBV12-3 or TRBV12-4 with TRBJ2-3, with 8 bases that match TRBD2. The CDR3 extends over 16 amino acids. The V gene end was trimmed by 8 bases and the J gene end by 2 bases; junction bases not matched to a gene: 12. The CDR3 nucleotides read TGTGCCAGCGAGAGGACTAGCCAGTTTCCCACAGATACGCAGTATTTT. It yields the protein CASERTSQFPTDTQYF.

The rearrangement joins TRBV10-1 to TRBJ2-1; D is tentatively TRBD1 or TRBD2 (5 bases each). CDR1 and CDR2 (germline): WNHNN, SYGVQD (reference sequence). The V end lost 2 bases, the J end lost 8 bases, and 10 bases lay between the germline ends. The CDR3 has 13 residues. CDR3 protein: CASSEPRGDEQFF. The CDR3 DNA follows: TGCGCCAGCAGTGAGCCCCGGGGCGATGAGCAGTTCTTC.

The DNA of the CDR3 is TGTGCCAGCAGCTCTGGACAGACCCGTAACCACAATGAGCAGTTCTTC. Protein: CASSSGQTRNHNEQFF. This sequence joins TRBV7-9 and TRBJ2-1, with D perhaps matching TRBD1 (6 bases). Trimming took 4 bases from V and 5 from J, leaving 18 bases between them. This CDR3 region has 16 residues. Looked up from germline, CDR1 is SEHNR and CDR2 is FQNEAQ (reference sequence). The variable domain in full, completed from reference TRBV7-9 and TRBJ2-1, reads DTGVSQNPRHKITKRGQNVTFRCDPISEHNRLYWYRQTLGQGPEFLTYFQNEAQLEKSRLLSDRFSAERPKGSFSTLEIQRTEQGDSAMYLCASSSGQTRNHNEQFFGPGTRLTVL.

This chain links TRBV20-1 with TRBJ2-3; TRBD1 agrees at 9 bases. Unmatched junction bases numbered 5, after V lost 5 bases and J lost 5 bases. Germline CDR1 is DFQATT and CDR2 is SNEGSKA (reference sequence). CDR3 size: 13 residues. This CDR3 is CSARGQGLDTQYF. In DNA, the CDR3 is TGCAGTGCTCGTGGACAGGGGTTAGATACGCAGTATTTT.

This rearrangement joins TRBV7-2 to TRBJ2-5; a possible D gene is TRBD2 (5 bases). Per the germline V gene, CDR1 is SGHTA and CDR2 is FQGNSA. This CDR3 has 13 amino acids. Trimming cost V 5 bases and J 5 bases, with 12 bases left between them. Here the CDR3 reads CASSPRVAETQYF. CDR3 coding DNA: TGTGCCAGCAGCCCCCGGGTAGCGGAGACCCAGTACTTC.

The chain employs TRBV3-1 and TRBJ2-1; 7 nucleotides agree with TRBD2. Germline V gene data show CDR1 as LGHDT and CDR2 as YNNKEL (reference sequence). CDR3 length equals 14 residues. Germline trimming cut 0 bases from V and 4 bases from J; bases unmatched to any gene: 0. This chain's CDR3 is CASSQEGLYNEQFF. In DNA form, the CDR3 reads TGTGCCAGCAGCCAAGAGGGACTATACAATGAGCAGTTCTTC.

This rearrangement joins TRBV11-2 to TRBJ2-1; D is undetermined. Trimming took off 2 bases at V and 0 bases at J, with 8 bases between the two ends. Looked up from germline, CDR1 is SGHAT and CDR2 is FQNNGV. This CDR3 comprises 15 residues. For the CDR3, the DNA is TGTGCCAGCAGCTTAAGCCCGACCTCCTACAATGAGCAGTTCTTC. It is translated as CASSLSPTSYNEQFF.

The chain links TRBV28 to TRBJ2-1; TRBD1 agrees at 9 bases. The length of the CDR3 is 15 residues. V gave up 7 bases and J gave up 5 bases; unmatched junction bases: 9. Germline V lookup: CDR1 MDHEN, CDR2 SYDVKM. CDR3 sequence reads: CASTQHRGRNNEQFF. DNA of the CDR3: TGTGCCAGCACTCAACACAGGGGGCGAAACAATGAGCAGTTCTTC.

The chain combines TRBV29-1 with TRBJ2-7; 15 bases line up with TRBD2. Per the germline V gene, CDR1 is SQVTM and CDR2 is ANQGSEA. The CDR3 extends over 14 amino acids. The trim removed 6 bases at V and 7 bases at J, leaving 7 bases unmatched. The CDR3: CSVARGLAGGEQYF. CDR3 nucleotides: TGCAGCGTAGCCCGCGGACTAGCGGGAGGGGAGCAGTACTTC.

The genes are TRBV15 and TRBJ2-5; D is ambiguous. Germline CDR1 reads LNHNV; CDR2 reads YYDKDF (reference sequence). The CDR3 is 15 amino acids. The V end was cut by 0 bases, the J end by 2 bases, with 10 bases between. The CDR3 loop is CATSRESLLQETQYF. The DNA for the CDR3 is TGTGCCACCAGCAGAGAGTCGTTACTACAAGAGACCCAGTACTTC.

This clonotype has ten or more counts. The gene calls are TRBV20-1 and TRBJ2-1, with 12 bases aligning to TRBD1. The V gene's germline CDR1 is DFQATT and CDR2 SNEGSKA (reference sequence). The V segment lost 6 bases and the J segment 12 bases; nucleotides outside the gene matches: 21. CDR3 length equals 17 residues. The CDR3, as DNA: TGCAGTGCAACACAGGGGGGACAGGGGGCGCGGTCTCGTGCGCAGTTCTTC. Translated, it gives CSATQGGQGARSRAQFF.

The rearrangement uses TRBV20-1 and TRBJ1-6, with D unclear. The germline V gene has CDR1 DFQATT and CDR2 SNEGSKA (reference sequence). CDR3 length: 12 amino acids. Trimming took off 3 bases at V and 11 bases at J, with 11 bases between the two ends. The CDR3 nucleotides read TGCAGTGCTAGGCCCCTTTTGGCACCCCTCCACTTT. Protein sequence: CSARPLLAPLHF.

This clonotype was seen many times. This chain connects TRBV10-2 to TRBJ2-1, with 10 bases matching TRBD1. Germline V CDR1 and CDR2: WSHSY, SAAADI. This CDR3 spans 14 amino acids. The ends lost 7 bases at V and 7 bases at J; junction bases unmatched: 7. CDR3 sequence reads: CASIMTGGVNEQFF. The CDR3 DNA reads TGCGCCAGCATTATGACAGGGGGCGTGAATGAGCAGTTCTTC.

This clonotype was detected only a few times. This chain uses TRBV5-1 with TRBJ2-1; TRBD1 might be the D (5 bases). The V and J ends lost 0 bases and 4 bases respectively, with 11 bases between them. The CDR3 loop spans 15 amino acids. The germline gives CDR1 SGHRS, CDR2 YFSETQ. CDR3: CASSLAQGRYNEQFF. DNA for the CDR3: TGCGCCAGCAGCTTGGCCCAGGGAAGGTACAATGAGCAGTTCTTC.

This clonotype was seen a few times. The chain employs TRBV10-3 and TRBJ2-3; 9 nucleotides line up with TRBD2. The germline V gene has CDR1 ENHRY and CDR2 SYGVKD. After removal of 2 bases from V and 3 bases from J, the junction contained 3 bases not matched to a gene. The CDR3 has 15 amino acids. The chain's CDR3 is CAISEPSGMTDTQYF. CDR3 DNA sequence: TGTGCCATCAGTGAGCCTAGCGGGATGACAGATACGCAGTATTTT.